Following are 20 T cell receptor beta chains from one sample sequenced in a study of T cell changes during pregnancy in multiple sclerosis. Data came from immunoSEQ multiplex PCR; TCRdb stores just in-frame clones and leaves some out. The profile shows 20,000 to 25,000 clones, 85% of them singletons. Sequences were derived from CD8+ T cells from peripheral blood mononuclear cells, sampled before pregnancy. Receptors originate from a female donor with multiple sclerosis, enrolled in a pregnancy study.

This sequence joins TRBV10-1 and TRBJ2-7; D unresolved. V gave up 0 bases and J gave up 0 bases, with 12 bases separating them. This CDR3 spans 16 amino acids. Germline lookup yields CDR1 WNHNN and CDR2 SYGVQD (reference sequence). CDR3 residues: CASSESIPRSSYEQYF. The CDR3 nucleotides are TGCGCCAGCAGTGAGTCTATTCCAAGGAGCTCCTACGAGCAGTACTTC.

The chain combines TRBV10-3 with TRBJ2-1; 11 nucleotides agree with TRBD1. CDR1 and CDR2 (germline): ENHRY, SYGVKD. There are 18 residues in the CDR3. The ends lost 7 bases at V and 2 bases at J; junction bases unmatched: 13. Here the CDR3 DNA reads TGTGCCATCACCTTAACCCCGGACAGGGGGCAAACCTACAATGAGCAGTTCTTC. Translating gives CAITLTPDRGQTYNEQFF.

The V call is TRBV18, the J call TRBJ2-4; 8 bases are shared with TRBD1. V was clipped by 3 bases and J by 8 bases; unmatched bases: 6. The CDR3 sequence is 14 residues long. Germline loops: CDR1 KGHSH, CDR2 LQKENI. This CDR3 is CASSPLTGGDIQYF. The CDR3 nucleotides are TGTGCCAGCTCACCGCTTACAGGGGGAGACATTCAGTACTTC.

This chain uses TRBV2 with TRBJ2-7; possible D gene TRBD1, 6 bases. Germline values: CDR1 SNHLY, CDR2 FYNNEI. V was trimmed by 6 bases and J by 0 bases, leaving 6 bases between them. This CDR3 spans 12 amino acids. For the CDR3, the DNA is TGTGCCAGCAGGGACAGCTCCTACGAGCAGTACTTC. The encoded protein is CASRDSSYEQYF.

The chain couples TRBV7-6 to TRBJ1-1; D unresolved. V was clipped by 5 bases and J by 6 bases, with 13 bases between them. Looked up from germline, CDR1 is SGHVS and CDR2 is FNYEAQ. The CDR3 length is 13 residues. The CDR3 protein is CASSEGRGAEAFF. The CDR3 nucleotides are TGTGCCAGCAGCGAGGGTCGCGGGGCTGAAGCTTTCTTT.

The chain is built from TRBV9 and TRBJ2-4, with 10 bases matching TRBD1. Germline CDR1 reads SGDLS; CDR2 reads YYNGEE. The CDR3 has 17 amino acids. V dropped 0 bases and J dropped 0; count of bases not matched to a gene: 3. CDR3 sequence reads: CASSVVGDRGAKNIQYF. Here the CDR3 DNA reads TGTGCCAGCAGCGTAGTAGGGGACAGGGGAGCCAAAAACATTCAGTACTTC. Full variable domain (rest looked up from reference TRBV9 and TRBJ2-4): DSGVTQTPKHLITATGQRVTLRCSPRSGDLSVYWYQQSLDQGLQFLIQYYNGEERAKGNILERFSAQQFPDLHSELNLSSLELGDSALYFCASSVVGDRGAKNIQYFGAGTRLSVL.

This clone was seen only once. The genes are TRBV10-3 and TRBJ2-2, with 7 nucleotides matching TRBD2. The CDR3 spans 15 residues. J was trimmed by 0 bases and V by 10 bases; bases with no gene match: 8. Per the germline V gene, CDR1 is ENHRY and CDR2 is SYGVKD. CDR3 nucleotides: TGTGCCACTGGTCTAGCGGTTGCGAACACCGGGGAGCTGTTTTTT. Translated: CATGLAVANTGELFF.

V is TRBV21-1 and J is TRBJ1-1; the table's D call TRBD1 went unverified against the DNA. TRBV21-1 is classified as a pseudogene. The CDR3 is 16 amino acids. Here the CDR3 reads CASSPYRRLGLGEAFF. The CDR3 DNA follows: TGTGCCAGCAGCCCATATAGAAGGCTGGGGCTTGGTGAAGCTTTCTTT.

The chain has TRBV6-4 and TRBJ1-1, with D unclear. This CDR3 spans 16 amino acids. The germline gives CDR1 MRHNA, CDR2 SNTAGT. V lost 3 bases, J lost 4 bases, and 18 bases lay in between. The chain's CDR3 is CASSDHAGGGSTEAFF. As DNA, the CDR3 is TGTGCCAGCAGTGATCACGCTGGCGGAGGGAGCACTGAAGCTTTCTTT.

The CDR3 DNA reads as TGTGCCAGCAGCCCACGGGGCGGGACTAGCGGCGACAATGAGCAGTTCTTC. Its protein is CASSPRGGTSGDNEQFF. The chain carries TRBV7-7 and TRBJ2-1, with 11 bases that match TRBD2. V shed 5 bases, J shed 5 bases, and the junction held 11 bases outside the gene matches. CDR1 SSHAT and CDR2 FNYEAQ come from the germline V gene (reference sequence). The CDR3 is 17 amino acids.

The chain links TRBV28 to TRBJ2-7; 9 bases are a match to TRBD1. CDR1 is MDHEN and CDR2 is SYDVKM in the germline V gene. This CDR3 has 14 residues. V trimming: 5 bases; J trimming: 2 bases; junction bases outside the gene matches: 4. The CDR3 nucleotides read TGTGCCAGCAGTAAGACAGGGGGGACCTACGAGCAGTACTTC. This encodes CASSKTGGTYEQYF.

The V gene is TRBV28, the J gene TRBJ2-5; TRBD1 matches at 10 bases. The V gene end was trimmed by 4 bases and the J gene end by 1 base; junction bases not matched to a gene: 12. The germline V gene encodes CDR1 MDHEN and CDR2 SYDVKM. This CDR3 comprises 18 residues. In nucleotides, the CDR3 is TGTGCCAGCAGTTCCCCGACAGGGGGCCATATACCCCAAGAGACCCAGTACTTC. As protein: CASSSPTGGHIPQETQYF.

The chain uses TRBV30 and TRBJ2-7, with 10 bases matching TRBD1. V dropped 2 bases and J dropped 11; count of bases not matched to a gene: 9. CDR3 length: 13 amino acids. Per germline, CDR1 GTSNPN and CDR2 SVGIG (reference sequence). The CDR3 sequence is CAWSPGQGIKEYF. The CDR3 region has the DNA TGTGCCTGGAGTCCGGGACAGGGGATAAAGGAGTACTTC.

The rearrangement uses TRBV6-5 and TRBJ2-1; D is possibly TRBD1 (5 bases). This CDR3 comprises 15 residues. CDR1 and CDR2 from the germline V gene are MNHEY and SVGAGI. V gave up 4 bases and J gave up 5 bases, with 15 bases separating them. As DNA, the CDR3 is TGTGCCAGCAGTTTCTGGGGCCTAGGTAACAATGAGCAGTTCTTC. Translated: CASSFWGLGNNEQFF.

This rearrangement joins TRBV6-5 to TRBJ2-5, with TRBD1 identical over 9 bases. The length of the CDR3 is 15 residues. With 4 bases clipped from V and 4 bases from J, the junction kept 7 bases outside the gene matches. Germline lookup yields CDR1 MNHEY and CDR2 SVGAGI. The DNA for the CDR3 is TGTGCCAGCAGTTCTATACAGGGGGCAAGAGAGACCCAGTACTTC. This codes for CASSSIQGARETQYF.

CDR3 nucleotide sequence: TGTGCCACCAGATCGACACCCTTGAACACTGAAGCTTTCTTT. Amino acids: CATRSTPLNTEAFF. The chain couples TRBV6-1 to TRBJ1-1; D remains unclear. The CDR3 spans 14 residues. Germline V lookup: CDR1 MNHNS, CDR2 SASEGT. V was trimmed by 10 bases and J by 0 bases, leaving 15 bases between them.

The CDR3 protein is CASSQPAGGAYGYTF. Written as DNA, the CDR3 is TGCGCCAGCAGCCAACCTGCAGGGGGCGCGTATGGCTACACCTTC. The chain links TRBV4-1 to TRBJ1-2; TRBD1 agrees at 8 bases. The CDR3 is 15 amino acids. Germline CDR1 reads MGHRA; CDR2 reads YSYEKL. The J segment lost 5 bases and the V segment lost 2 bases, leaving 7 bases of the junction unmatched.

The chain recombines TRBV28 with TRBJ2-1; 10 positions match TRBD2. The CDR3 runs 13 residues. Germline V CDR1 and CDR2: MDHEN, SYDVKM. Trimming took 6 bases from V and 9 from J; bases not matched to a gene: 5. The CDR3 nucleotides read TGTGCCAGCAGGGCTAGCGGGAGTGGTGAGCAGTTCTTC. Protein sequence: CASRASGSGEQFF. Full variable domain (rest looked up from reference TRBV28 and TRBJ2-1): DVKVTQSSRYLVKRTGEKVFLECVQDMDHENMFWYRQDPGLGLRLIYFSYDVKMKEKGDIPEGYSVSREKKERFSLILESASTNQTSMYLCASRASGSGEQFFGPGTRLTVL.

This CDR3 reads CASSLAPTFGANVLTF. CDR3 DNA: TGTGCCAGCAGCTTGGCCCCGACATTTGGGGCCAACGTCCTGACTTTC. V usage is TRBV5-4 and J usage is TRBJ2-6; D is ambiguous. Per the germline V gene, CDR1 is SGHNT and CDR2 is YYREEE (reference sequence). With 0 bases removed from V and 3 bases from J, the gap between germline ends came to 10 bases. The CDR3 runs to 16 residues.

The chain is built from TRBV28 and TRBJ1-2, with D possibly TRBD1 on 6 matching bases. The germline V gene has CDR1 MDHEN and CDR2 SYDVKM. The length of the CDR3 is 14 residues. The germline V and J ends were trimmed by 5 bases and 5 bases, with 15 bases remaining between them. Written as DNA, the CDR3 is TGTGCCAGCAGTCACCGACAGGTTGTTTATGGCTACACCTTC. It codes for CASSHRQVVYGYTF.